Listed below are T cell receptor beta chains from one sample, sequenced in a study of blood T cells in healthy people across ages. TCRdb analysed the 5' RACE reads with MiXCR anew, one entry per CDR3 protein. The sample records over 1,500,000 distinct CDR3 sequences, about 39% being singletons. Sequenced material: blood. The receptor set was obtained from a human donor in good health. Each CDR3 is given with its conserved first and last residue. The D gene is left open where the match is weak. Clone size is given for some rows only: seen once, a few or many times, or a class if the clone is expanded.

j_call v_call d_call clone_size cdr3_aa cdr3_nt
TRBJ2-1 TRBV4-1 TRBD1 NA CASSRPSEGQASYNEQFF TGCGCCAGCAGCCGCCCCAGTGAGGGACAGGCCTCCTACAATGAGCAGTTCTTC
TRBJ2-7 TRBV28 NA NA CASNAGAGWGHEQYF TGTGCCAGCAATGCGGGGGCGGGATGGGGCCACGAGCAGTACTTC
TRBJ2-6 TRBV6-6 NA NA CASRLDSGANVLTF TGTGCCAGCAGACTCGACTCTGGGGCCAACGTCCTGACTTTC
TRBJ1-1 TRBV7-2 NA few CASSRGWGTEAFF TGTGCCAGCAGCCGAGGCTGGGGCACTGAAGCTTTCTTT
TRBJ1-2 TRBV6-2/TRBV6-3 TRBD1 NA CASIGTGYFYGYTF TGTGCCAGCATCGGGACAGGCTACTTCTATGGCTACACCTTC
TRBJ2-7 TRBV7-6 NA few CASSLVQGGSYEQYF TGTGCCAGCAGCTTAGTTCAAGGCGGCTCCTACGAGCAGTACTTC
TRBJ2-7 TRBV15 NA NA CATSTSYQDRSQQYF TGTGCCACCAGCACCTCGTATCAAGACAGGTCCCAGCAGTACTTC
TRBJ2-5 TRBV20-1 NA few CSAPHSYQETQYF TGCAGTGCTCCCCATAGTTACCAAGAGACCCAGTACTTC
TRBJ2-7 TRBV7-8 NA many CASSLGVGSEQYF TGTGCCAGCAGCTTAGGTGTAGGGAGCGAGCAGTACTTC
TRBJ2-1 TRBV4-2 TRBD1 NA CASSQDSDRECNEQFF TGTGCCAGCAGCCAAGACTCGGACAGGGAGTGCAATGAGCAGTTCTTC
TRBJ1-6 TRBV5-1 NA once CASSLNSPYNSPLHF TGCGCCAGCAGCTTGAACAGCCCCTATAATTCACCCCTCCACTTT
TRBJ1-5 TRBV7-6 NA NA CASSLAAGVGQPQHF TGTGCCAGCAGCTTAGCGGCAGGGGTCGGGCAGCCCCAGCATTTT
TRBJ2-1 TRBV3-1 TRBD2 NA CASSQGTSGRDEQFF TGTGCCAGCAGCCAAGGGACTAGCGGGAGGGATGAGCAGTTCTTC
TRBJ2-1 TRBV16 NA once CASSPGLGPTKMYNEQFF TGTGCCAGCAGCCCAGGTCTTGGGCCGACTAAGATGTACAATGAGCAGTTCTTC
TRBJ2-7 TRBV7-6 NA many CASSKDDGPYEQYF TGTGCCAGCAGCAAAGACGACGGCCCCTACGAGCAGTACTTC
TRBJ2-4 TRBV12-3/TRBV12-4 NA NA CASLIKNIQYF TGTGCCAGTCTGATCAAAAACATTCAGTACTTC
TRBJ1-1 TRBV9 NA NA CASSASTGRNTEAFF TGTGCCAGCAGCGCTTCGACAGGTCGTAACACTGAAGCTTTCTTT
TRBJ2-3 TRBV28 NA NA CVSSPSPRGPGEDTQYF TGTGTCAGCAGTCCATCCCCCCGGGGCCCTGGGGAGGATACGCAGTATTTT
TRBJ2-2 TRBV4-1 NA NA CASSPWDKSNTGELFF TGCGCCAGCAGCCCTTGGGACAAATCGAACACCGGGGAGCTGTTTTTT
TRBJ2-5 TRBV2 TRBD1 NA CASSRTGSEETQYF TGTGCCAGCTCTAGGACAGGGTCGGAGGAGACCCAGTACTTC
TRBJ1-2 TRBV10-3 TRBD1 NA CAISRPGTAYGYTF TGTGCCATCAGTCGACCCGGGACAGCCTATGGCTACACCTTC
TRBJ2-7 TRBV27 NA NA CASSLYPVRGEQYF TGTGCCAGCAGTTTGTACCCGGTTAGGGGCGAGCAGTACTTC
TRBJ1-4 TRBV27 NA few CASGLGALETEKLFF TGTGCCAGCGGTTTAGGGGCCCTTGAGACGGAAAAACTGTTTTTT
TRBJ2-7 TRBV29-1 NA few CSVKSSSGLTYEQYF TGCAGCGTCAAATCGTCGTCAGGACTAACCTACGAGCAGTACTTC
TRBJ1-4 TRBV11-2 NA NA CASSLGQYPNEKLFF TGTGCCAGCAGCTTAGGGCAGTACCCTAATGAAAAACTGTTTTTT
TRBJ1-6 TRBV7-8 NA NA CASSIRVLGPGSPLHF TGTGCCAGCAGCATTAGAGTCCTCGGTCCGGGTTCACCCCTCCACTTT
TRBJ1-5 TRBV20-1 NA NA CSALRGAGPNQPQHF TGCAGTGCACTGCGGGGGGCAGGGCCAAATCAGCCCCAGCATTTT
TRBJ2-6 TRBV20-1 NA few CSARDHGSGANVLTF TGCAGTGCTAGAGATCACGGCTCTGGGGCCAACGTCCTGACTTTC
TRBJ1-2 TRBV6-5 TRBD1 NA CASSYSSLSGTGIGGYTF TGTGCCAGCAGTTACTCGAGTCTGTCCGGGACAGGGATCGGGGGCTACACCTTC
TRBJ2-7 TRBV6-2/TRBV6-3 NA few CASSYSEGRIPYEQYF TGTGCCAGCAGTTACTCTGAGGGCAGGATCCCCTACGAGCAGTACTTC
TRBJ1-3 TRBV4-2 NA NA CASSQGTHAGNTIYF TGTGCCAGCAGCCAAGGGACGCATGCTGGAAACACCATATATTTT